This T cell receptor beta chain was obtained from a study of regulatory T cells. This CDR3 is 14 amino acids long. CDR1 MNHNY and CDR2 SVGAGI come from the germline V gene (reference sequence). Trimming took 6 bases from V and 6 from J, leaving 18 bases between them. Autoimmunity was present in every CD3G-deficient patient, worse in two. General study results and limits: Patient CD8+ T cells trended nonsignificantly toward lower Shannon entropy than control CD8+ cells. In patients, unique TRB V-J pairs were restricted and V/J usage skewed, especially in Tregs.

Primers: 52 TRBV forward and 13 TRBJ reverse. The protocol was immunoSEQ multiplex PCR, while the TCRdb copy is restricted to in-frame clones and leaves out a portion. Seen here are over 20,000 clones, more than 85% observed once, and the top ten hold roughly 3.5%. Note on this clone: Its specificity is not known.

The rearrangement joins TRBV6-6 to TRBJ2-7, with a weak D call TRBD2 (5 bases). The clonotype comes from a child aged 2 to 15 with CD3G deficiency. Specimen: CD8+ T cells sorted from blood. The CDR3 DNA reads TGTGCCAGCAGGGGCGTGGGGAGTCTCTCCGAGCAGTACTTC. Translation: CASRGVGSLSEQYF.